The 28 T cell receptor beta chains given below trace back to one sample, sequenced in a study of control samples from healthy donors and cancer patients. Assay: immunoSEQ multiplex PCR; the TCRdb copy retains only in-frame clones and omits some. Of 150,000 or so clones detected, roughly 90% appear once; the ten largest clones hold 2% to 2.5%. Material for sequencing was blood. All receptors derive from a woman between 50 and 59 years old in good health.

The V gene is TRBV5-4, the J gene TRBJ2-5; D is possibly TRBD2 (5 bases). CDR3 length: 15 amino acids. The V and J ends lost 2 bases and 2 bases respectively, with 13 bases between them. Germline CDR1 and CDR2: SGHNT and YYREEE (reference sequence). The CDR3 sequence: CASSFGPGNQETQYF. The CDR3 DNA is TGTGCCAGCAGCTTCGGCCCGGGGAATCAAGAGACCCAGTACTTC. The complete variable domain, with remaining parts taken from reference TRBV5-4 and TRBJ2-5, reads ETGVTQSPTHLIKTRGQQVTLRCSSQSGHNTVSWYQQALGQGPQFIFQYYREEENGRGNFPPRFSGLQFPNYSSELNVNALELDDSALYLCASSFGPGNQETQYFGPGTRLLVL.

The gene calls are TRBV11-3 and TRBJ1-5; the match to TRBD1 covers 7 bases. There are 15 residues in the CDR3. V lost 6 bases and J lost 1; bases outside the gene matches: 6. Germline values: CDR1 SGHNT, CDR2 YENEEA. This chain's CDR3 is CASSRQGLSNQPQHF. CDR3 DNA sequence: TGTGCCAGCAGTCGACAGGGACTCAGCAATCAGCCCCAGCATTTT.

V usage is TRBV5-1 and J usage is TRBJ2-7; 12 positions agree with TRBD1. In germline, CDR1 is SGHRS, CDR2 YFSETQ. V gave up 4 bases and J gave up 5 bases; unmatched junction bases: 7. The CDR3 is 15 amino acids. CDR3 DNA: TGCGCCAGCAGCACCGGGACAGGGGGCTCTAACGAGCAGTACTTC. Amino acids: CASSTGTGGSNEQYF.

The chain combines TRBV6-6 with TRBJ2-3, with 12 bases that match TRBD2. Germline-derived CDR1 and CDR2 are MNHNY and SVGAGI (reference sequence). Germline trimming cut 6 bases from V and 4 bases from J; bases unmatched to any gene: 2. The CDR3 loop spans 14 amino acids. CDR3 amino acids: CASRTSGRSDTQYF. The CDR3 DNA sequence: TGTGCCAGCAGGACTAGCGGGAGATCAGATACGCAGTATTTT.

This chain uses TRBV5-1 with TRBJ1-1; D not certain. Between the trimmed V and J ends, which lost 4 bases and 0 bases, there was a span of 16 bases. Germline V gene lookup returns CDR1 SGHRS and CDR2 YFSETQ. The CDR3 runs to 16 residues. CDR3 residues: CASSQFKDGLNTEAFF. DNA for the CDR3: TGCGCCAGCAGCCAATTCAAGGACGGGTTGAACACTGAAGCTTTCTTT.

The chain recombines TRBV5-1 with TRBJ1-2, with D possibly matching TRBD1 (5 bases). The germline V gene encodes CDR1 SGHRS and CDR2 YFSETQ. The CDR3 length is 12 residues. Trimming shortened V by 0 bases and J by 5 bases, and 5 bases separated the two germline ends. CDR3 sequence (DNA): TGCGCCAGCAGCTTGGAGGGGTATGGCTACACCTTC. This sequence encodes CASSLEGYGYTF.

V gene TRBV5-1 combines with J gene TRBJ2-1; no reliable D call. Germline-derived CDR1 and CDR2 are SGHRS and YFSETQ. The CDR3 runs 14 residues. V shed 2 bases and J shed 7 bases, with 13 bases lying between them. The CDR3 DNA reads as TGCGCCAGCAGCTTCGAACAGACGCAAAATGAGCAGTTCTTC. It translates to CASSFEQTQNEQFF.

The V and J genes are TRBV5-4 and TRBJ2-6; TRBD1 matches 8 bases. The CDR3 totals 16 residues. V was clipped by 4 bases and J by 4 bases; unmatched bases: 7. Germline V lookup: CDR1 SGHNT, CDR2 YYREEE (reference sequence). The CDR3 DNA follows: TGTGCCAGCAGCCGGGACAGGCCAACCGGGGCCAACGTCCTGACTTTC. It translates to CASSRDRPTGANVLTF.

This clone was detected many times. The CDR3: CASSPDRHGYTF. The CDR3 nucleotides read TGTGCCAGCAGCCCTGACAGGCATGGCTACACCTTC. The J gene is TRBJ1-2, the V gene TRBV3-1 (or the pseudogene TRBV3-2), with D maybe TRBD1 (6 bases). Germline V gene sequence: CDR1 LGHDT, CDR2 YNNKEL (reference sequence). V was trimmed by 4 bases and J by 6 bases, leaving 9 bases between them. This CDR3 has 12 amino acids.

This clone was recorded once. This chain links TRBV4-2 with TRBJ1-2; tentative D call: TRBD1 (6 bases). The CDR3 is 15 amino acids. The germline V gene encodes CDR1 LGHNA and CDR2 YNFKEQ. The germline V and J ends were trimmed by 4 bases and 3 bases, with 15 bases remaining between them. This CDR3 is CASSPNTQGDYGYTF. In DNA, the CDR3 is TGTGCCAGCAGCCCCAATACACAGGGAGACTATGGCTACACCTTC.

This clone was counted only a few times. This chain connects TRBV15 to TRBJ2-3, with 8 bases aligning to TRBD1. Germline V gene sequence: CDR1 LNHNV, CDR2 YYDKDF (reference sequence). This CDR3 has 17 residues. Germline trimming cut 0 bases from V and 5 bases from J; bases unmatched to any gene: 10. The CDR3 coding sequence is TGTGCCACCAGCAGAGAGGCCGGCAGGGGGCGACAAGATACGCAGTATTTT. This translates into CATSREAGRGRQDTQYF.

This chain connects TRBV5-1 to TRBJ1-1; no definite D call. Germline values: CDR1 SGHRS, CDR2 YFSETQ. The CDR3 runs 14 residues. V lost 1 base and J 8 bases, leaving 15 bases between the germline ends. DNA of the CDR3: TGCGCCAGCAGCTTGCGAGACGGTCCGGGGGAAGCTTTCTTT. Its translation: CASSLRDGPGEAFF.

The chain employs TRBV5-6 and TRBJ1-4, with 11 bases that match TRBD1. CDR3 length equals 16 residues. Germline trimming cut 4 bases from V and 3 bases from J; bases unmatched to any gene: 5. Per the germline V gene, CDR1 is SGHDT and CDR2 is YYEEEE. The CDR3 coding sequence is TGTGCCAGCAGCGAGGGACAGGGGGGATCTAATGAAAAACTGTTTTTT. Amino acid sequence: CASSEGQGGSNEKLFF.

This chain uses TRBV12-3 or TRBV12-4 with TRBJ2-5; the match to TRBD2 covers 7 bases. This CDR3 spans 12 amino acids. Losses at the gene ends were 5 bases for V and 7 bases for J; bases not matched to a gene: 4. CDR3 region: CASSDRGGTQYF. Here the CDR3 DNA reads TGTGCCAGCAGTGATCGCGGGGGGACCCAGTACTTC.

V gene TRBV19 combines with J gene TRBJ2-3; D call uncertain. This CDR3 has 14 residues. Germline CDR1 is LNHDA and CDR2 is SQIVND (reference sequence). The V and J ends lost 3 bases and 0 bases respectively, with 7 bases between them. The CDR3 region has the DNA TGTGCCAGTAGTATTACAGCTAGCACAGATACGCAGTATTTT. It codes for CASSITASTDTQYF.

The chain joins TRBV6-5 to TRBJ1-1; possibly TRBD1 for D (5 bases). Germline values: CDR1 MNHEY, CDR2 SVGAGI. CDR3 length: 14 amino acids. Trimming pared 6 bases from V and 4 bases from J, leaving 15 bases between. The CDR3 nucleotides read TGTGCCAGCAGCCCCCAGCGCGGGGGCACTGAAGCTTTCTTT. This sequence encodes CASSPQRGGTEAFF.

The genes are TRBV9 and TRBJ2-5, with 8 bases aligning to TRBD2. CDR1 is SGDLS and CDR2 is YYNGEE in the germline V gene. J was trimmed by 4 bases and V by 0 bases; bases with no gene match: 5. The CDR3 runs 15 residues. The CDR3 loop reads CASSVAGGQGETQYF. For the CDR3, the DNA is TGTGCCAGCAGCGTAGCGGGAGGGCAGGGAGAGACCCAGTACTTC.

The rearrangement joins TRBV18 to TRBJ2-3, with a weak D call TRBD2 (5 bases). In germline, CDR1 is KGHSH, CDR2 LQKENI. This CDR3 is 17 amino acids long. Trimming took 6 bases from V and 7 from J, leaving 26 bases between them. The CDR3, as DNA: TGTGCCAGCTCCTTCACGGTTCCAGCGACTAAGGCAAATACGCAGTATTTT. It yields the protein CASSFTVPATKANTQYF.

The rearrangement joins TRBV27 to TRBJ2-1; D not certain. The CDR3 covers 14 residues. Trimming shortened V by 2 bases and J by 15 bases, and 20 bases separated the two germline ends. Germline V CDR1 and CDR2: MNHEY, SMNVEV (reference sequence). In DNA, the CDR3 is TGTGCCAGCAGTTTACAGAATCGGCCGAACAGAATGTTCTTC. Its translation: CASSLQNRPNRMFF.

The V call is TRBV6-5, the J call TRBJ1-3; D is ambiguous. The CDR3 sequence is 12 residues long. Between the trimmed V and J ends, which lost 6 bases and 4 bases, there was a span of 7 bases. Germline loops: CDR1 MNHEY, CDR2 SVGAGI. CDR3 nucleotides: TGTGCCAGCAGAGGGCAAGGAAACACCATATATTTT. This sequence encodes CASRGQGNTIYF.

J is TRBJ2-7 and V is TRBV5-5; 7 bases line up with TRBD2. This CDR3 region has 18 residues. V lost 0 bases, J lost 3 bases, and 15 bases stayed unmatched. The germline V gene encodes CDR1 SGHKS and CDR2 YYEKEE (reference sequence). The CDR3 nucleotides are TGTGCCAGCAGCTTGGGATTAGGGCTAGCGGAACCTTACTACGAGCAGTACTTC. Translating it yields CASSLGLGLAEPYYEQYF.

The chain combines TRBV5-4 with TRBJ2-7, with 9 bases aligning to TRBD1. Germline V lookup: CDR1 SGHNT, CDR2 YYREEE (reference sequence). After removal of 4 bases from V and 6 bases from J, the junction contained 8 bases not matched to a gene. This CDR3 spans 14 amino acids. The CDR3: CASSGGDRAREQYF. For the CDR3, the DNA is TGTGCCAGCAGCGGAGGGGACAGGGCGCGCGAGCAGTACTTC.

V gene TRBV6-5 combines with J gene TRBJ1-1; no clear D. The V gene lost 11 bases and the J gene lost 6 bases, with 13 bases spanning the gap. The CDR3 contains 11 residues. Germline lookup yields CDR1 MNHEY and CDR2 SVGAGI. CDR3 sequence: CACVGISEAFF. CDR3 DNA sequence: TGTGCCTGTGTAGGAATTTCTGAAGCTTTCTTT.

The rearrangement uses TRBV5-1 and TRBJ2-1; TRBD2 matches 7 bases. The germline V gene has CDR1 SGHRS and CDR2 YFSETQ. The CDR3 is made up of 17 amino acids. With 0 bases clipped from V and 0 bases from J, the junction kept 6 bases outside the gene matches. This CDR3 is CASSLVASGSSYNEQFF. CDR3 DNA: TGCGCCAGCAGCTTGGTGGCTAGCGGAAGCTCCTACAATGAGCAGTTCTTC.

The chain couples TRBV2 to TRBJ1-5; TRBD1 might be the D (5 bases). V lost 1 base to trimming and J lost 6 bases, with 13 bases between them. The V gene's germline CDR1 is SNHLY and CDR2 FYNNEI. The CDR3 contains 15 residues. This CDR3 is CASSEGWGGGQPQHF. The CDR3 DNA is TGTGCCAGCAGTGAAGGCTGGGGGGGAGGTCAGCCCCAGCATTTT.

This clone has just a few counts. The genes are TRBV5-4 and TRBJ1-6; D gene unclear. This CDR3 has 14 residues. The ends were cut back, 4 bases at V and 5 bases at J, with 10 bases in the middle. The germline gives CDR1 SGHNT, CDR2 YYREEE (reference sequence). The CDR3 DNA follows: TGTGCCAGCAGCCCGAACCCAAATAATTCACCCCTCCACTTT. Encoded protein: CASSPNPNNSPLHF.

The CDR3 DNA reads as TGTGCCTATTCGACAGGCGCCTACGAGCAGTACTTC. The encoded protein is CAYSTGAYEQYF. The chain is built from TRBV30 and TRBJ2-7; D possibly corresponds to TRBD1 (6 bases). The CDR3 consists of 12 residues. V was clipped by 7 bases and J by 2 bases, with 12 bases between them. In germline, CDR1 is GTSNPN, CDR2 SVGIG (reference sequence).

CDR3 DNA sequence: TGTGCCTGGAGTGGAGGCGGAGGGATGGAGACCCAGTACTTC. Its protein product is CAWSGGGGMETQYF. This chain connects TRBV30 to TRBJ2-5, with TRBD2 as a possible D gene (6 bases). CDR3 length equals 14 residues. Trimming took 1 base from V and 5 from J, leaving 14 bases between them. Germline V gene data show CDR1 as GTSNPN and CDR2 as SVGIG (reference sequence).